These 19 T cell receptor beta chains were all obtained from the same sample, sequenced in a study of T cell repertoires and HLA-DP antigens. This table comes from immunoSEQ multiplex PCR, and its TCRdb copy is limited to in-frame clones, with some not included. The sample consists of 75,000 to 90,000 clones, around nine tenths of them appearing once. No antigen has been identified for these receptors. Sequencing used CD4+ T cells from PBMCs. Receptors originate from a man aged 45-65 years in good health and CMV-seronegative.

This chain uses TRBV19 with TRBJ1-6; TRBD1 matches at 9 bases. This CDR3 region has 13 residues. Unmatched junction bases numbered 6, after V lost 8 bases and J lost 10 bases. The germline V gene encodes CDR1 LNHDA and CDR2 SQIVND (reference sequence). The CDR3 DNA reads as TGTGCCAGTGGGGACAGGGAGGGGTCACCCCTCCACTTT. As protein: CASGDREGSPLHF.

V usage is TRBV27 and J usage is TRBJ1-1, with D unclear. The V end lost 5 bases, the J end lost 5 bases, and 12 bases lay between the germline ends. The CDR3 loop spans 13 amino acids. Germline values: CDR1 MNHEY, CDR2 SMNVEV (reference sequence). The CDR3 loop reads CASSPTLQTEAFF. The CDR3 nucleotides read TGTGCCAGCAGTCCAACCCTTCAGACTGAAGCTTTCTTT.

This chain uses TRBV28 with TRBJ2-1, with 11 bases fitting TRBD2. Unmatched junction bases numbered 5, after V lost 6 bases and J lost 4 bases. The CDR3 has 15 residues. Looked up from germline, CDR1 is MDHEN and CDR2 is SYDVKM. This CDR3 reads CASSSGTSGYNEQFF. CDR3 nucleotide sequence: TGTGCCAGCAGCTCCGGGACTAGCGGTTACAATGAGCAGTTCTTC.

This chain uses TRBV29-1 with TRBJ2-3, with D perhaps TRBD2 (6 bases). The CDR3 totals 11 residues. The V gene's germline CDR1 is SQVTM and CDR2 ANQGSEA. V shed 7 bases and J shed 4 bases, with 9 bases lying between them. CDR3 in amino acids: CSAREADTQYF. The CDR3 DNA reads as TGCAGCGCGAGGGAGGCAGATACGCAGTATTTT.

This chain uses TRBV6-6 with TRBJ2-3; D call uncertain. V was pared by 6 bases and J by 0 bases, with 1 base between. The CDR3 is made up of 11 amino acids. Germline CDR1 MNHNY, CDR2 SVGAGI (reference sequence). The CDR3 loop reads CASRSTDTQYF. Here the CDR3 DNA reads TGTGCCAGCAGAAGCACAGATACGCAGTATTTT.

In DNA form, the CDR3 reads TGCGCCAGCAGCTTGGCGGCAGGGGGCTCGGGGGAGCAGTACTTC. Its protein product is CASSLAAGGSGEQYF. This chain links TRBV5-1 with TRBJ2-7; 8 nucleotides line up with TRBD1. The V gene's germline CDR1 is SGHRS and CDR2 YFSETQ. The CDR3 is 15 residues long. Trimming removed 0 bases from V and 7 bases from J; junction bases left unmatched: 9.

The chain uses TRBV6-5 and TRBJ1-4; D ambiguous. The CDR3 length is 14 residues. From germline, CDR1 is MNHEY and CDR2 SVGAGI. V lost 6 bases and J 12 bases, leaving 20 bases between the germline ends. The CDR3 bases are TGTGCCAGCAGCCGAACACGGAATCTTCGGGAACTGTTTTTT. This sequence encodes CASSRTRNLRELFF.

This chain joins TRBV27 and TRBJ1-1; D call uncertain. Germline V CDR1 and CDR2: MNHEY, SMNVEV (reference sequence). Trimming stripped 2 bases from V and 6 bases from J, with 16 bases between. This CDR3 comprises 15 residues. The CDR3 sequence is CASSLKGGWVAEAFF. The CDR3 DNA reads TGTGCCAGCAGTTTAAAGGGAGGGTGGGTCGCTGAAGCTTTCTTT.

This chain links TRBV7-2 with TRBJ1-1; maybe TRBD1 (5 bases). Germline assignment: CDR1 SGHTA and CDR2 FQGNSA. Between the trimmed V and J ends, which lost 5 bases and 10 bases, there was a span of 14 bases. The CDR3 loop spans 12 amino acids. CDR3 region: CASSQIRGRAFF. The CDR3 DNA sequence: TGTGCCAGCAGCCAAATAAGGGGTAGAGCTTTCTTT.

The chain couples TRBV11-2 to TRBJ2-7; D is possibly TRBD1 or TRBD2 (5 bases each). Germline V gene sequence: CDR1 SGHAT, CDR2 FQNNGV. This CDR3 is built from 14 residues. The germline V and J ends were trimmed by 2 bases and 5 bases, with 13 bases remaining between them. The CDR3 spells CASSLRGRENEQYF. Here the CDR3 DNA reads TGTGCCAGCAGCTTAAGGGGTAGGGAGAACGAGCAGTACTTC.

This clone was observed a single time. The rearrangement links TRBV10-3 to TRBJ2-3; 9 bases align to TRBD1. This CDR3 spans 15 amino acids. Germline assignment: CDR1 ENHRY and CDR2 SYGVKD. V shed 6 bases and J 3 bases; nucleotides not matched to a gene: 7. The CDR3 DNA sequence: TGTGCCATCAGCCACGGGACAGGGAAAACAGATACGCAGTATTTT. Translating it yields CAISHGTGKTDTQYF.

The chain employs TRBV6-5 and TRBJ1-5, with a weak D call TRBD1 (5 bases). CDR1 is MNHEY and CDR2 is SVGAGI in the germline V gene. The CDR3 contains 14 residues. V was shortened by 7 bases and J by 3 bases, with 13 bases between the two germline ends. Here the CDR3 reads CASTGARTNQPQHF. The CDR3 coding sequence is TGTGCCAGCACCGGGGCGAGGACCAATCAGCCCCAGCATTTT.

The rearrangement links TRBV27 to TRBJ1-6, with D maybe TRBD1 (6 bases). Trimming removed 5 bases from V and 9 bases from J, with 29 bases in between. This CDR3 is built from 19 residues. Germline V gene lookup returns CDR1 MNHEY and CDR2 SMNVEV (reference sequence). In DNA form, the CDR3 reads TGTGCCAGCAGTCCACTTGCCCTAAACAGGGAAGGTCGGGGTTCACCCCTCCACTTT. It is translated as CASSPLALNREGRGSPLHF.

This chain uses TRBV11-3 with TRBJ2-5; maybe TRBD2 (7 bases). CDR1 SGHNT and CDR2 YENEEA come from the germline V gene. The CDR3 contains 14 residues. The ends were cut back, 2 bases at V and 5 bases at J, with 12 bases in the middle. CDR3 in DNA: TGTGCCAGCAGCTTACGGGGGGCTGGGGAGACCCAGTACTTC. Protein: CASSLRGAGETQYF. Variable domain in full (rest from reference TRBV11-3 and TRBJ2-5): EAGVVQSPRYKIIEKKQPVAFWCNPISGHNTLYWYLQNLGQGPELLIRYENEEAVDDSQLPKDRFSAERLKGVDSTLKIQPAELGDSAVYLCASSLRGAGETQYFGPGTRLLVL.

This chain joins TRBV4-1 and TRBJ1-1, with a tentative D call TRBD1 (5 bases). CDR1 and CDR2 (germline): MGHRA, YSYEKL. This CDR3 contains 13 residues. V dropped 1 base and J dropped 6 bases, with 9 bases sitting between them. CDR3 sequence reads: CASSQGLQAEAFF. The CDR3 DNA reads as TGCGCCAGCAGCCAAGGATTACAGGCTGAAGCTTTCTTT.

CDR3 sequence: CASSFGLAASYEQYF. DNA for the CDR3: TGCGCCAGCAGCTTTGGCCTAGCGGCCTCCTACGAGCAGTACTTC. The chain couples TRBV5-1 to TRBJ2-7; 7 nucleotides match TRBD2. The CDR3 has 15 amino acids. V lost 2 bases, J lost 0 bases, and 5 bases stayed unmatched. The germline CDR1 and CDR2 sequences are SGHRS and YFSETQ. Full variable domain (missing parts from reference TRBV5-1 and TRBJ2-7): KAGVTQTPRYLIKTRGQQVTLSCSPISGHRSVSWYQQTPGQGLQFLFEYFSETQRNKGNFPGRFSGRQFSNSRSEMNVSTLELGDSALYLCASSFGLAASYEQYFGPGTRLTVT.

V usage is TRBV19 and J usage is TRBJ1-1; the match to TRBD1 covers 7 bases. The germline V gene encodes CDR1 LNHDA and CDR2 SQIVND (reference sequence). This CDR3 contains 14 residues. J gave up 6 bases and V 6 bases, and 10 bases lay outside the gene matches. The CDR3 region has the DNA TGTGCCAGTAGCCCGCAGGGGGTGAGTTCTGAAGCTTTCTTT. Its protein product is CASSPQGVSSEAFF.

The DNA for the CDR3 is TGTGCCAGCAGCCCAGGGGTGGGTGGGACTGAAGCTTTCTTT. Protein: CASSPGVGGTEAFF. This chain uses TRBV27 with TRBJ1-1; D possibly corresponds to TRBD1 (6 bases). Germline V CDR1 and CDR2: MNHEY, SMNVEV (reference sequence). The CDR3 covers 14 residues. Trimming stripped 6 bases from V and 5 bases from J, with 16 bases between.

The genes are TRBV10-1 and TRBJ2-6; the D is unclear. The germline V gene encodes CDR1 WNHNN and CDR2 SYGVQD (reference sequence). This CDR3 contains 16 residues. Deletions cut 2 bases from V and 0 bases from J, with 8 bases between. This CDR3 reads CASSETVNSGANVLTF. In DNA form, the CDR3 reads TGCGCCAGCAGTGAGACGGTGAACTCTGGGGCCAACGTCCTGACTTTC.